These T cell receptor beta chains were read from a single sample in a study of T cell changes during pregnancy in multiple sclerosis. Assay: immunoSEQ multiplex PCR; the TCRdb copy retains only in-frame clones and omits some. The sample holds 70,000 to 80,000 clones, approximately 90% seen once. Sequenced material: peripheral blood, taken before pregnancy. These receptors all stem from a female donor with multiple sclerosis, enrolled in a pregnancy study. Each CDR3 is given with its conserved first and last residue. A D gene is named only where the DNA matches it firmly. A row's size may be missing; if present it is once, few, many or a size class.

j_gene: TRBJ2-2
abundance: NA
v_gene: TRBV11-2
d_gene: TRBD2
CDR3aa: CASRGGSGLETAGELFF
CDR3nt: TGTGCCAGCAGAGGGGGTTCGGGACTAGAGACCGCCGGGGAGCTGTTTTTT

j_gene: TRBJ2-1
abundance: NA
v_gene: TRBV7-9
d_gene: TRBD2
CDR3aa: CASSLGRGLGGYNEQFF
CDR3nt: TGTGCCAGCAGCTTAGGAAGGGGACTAGGGGGGTACAATGAGCAGTTCTTC

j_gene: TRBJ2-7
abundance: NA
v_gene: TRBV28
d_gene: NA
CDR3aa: CASTPINDRSSYEQYF
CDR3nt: TGTGCCAGCACCCCAATAAACGACAGGAGCTCCTACGAGCAGTACTTC

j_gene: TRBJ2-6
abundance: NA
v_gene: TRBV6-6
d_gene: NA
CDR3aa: CASSYEEGTGANVLTF
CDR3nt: TGTGCCAGCAGTTACGAGGAGGGCACCGGGGCCAACGTCCTGACTTTC

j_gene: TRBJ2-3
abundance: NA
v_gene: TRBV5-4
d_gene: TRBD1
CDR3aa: CASREGQVQGTQYF
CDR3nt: TGTGCCAGCAGGGAGGGACAGGTGCAGGGTACGCAGTATTTT

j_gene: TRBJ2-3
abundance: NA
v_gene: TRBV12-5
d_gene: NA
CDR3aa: CASGLFLTGNTDTQYF
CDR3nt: TGTGCTAGTGGTTTGTTTCTAACAGGGAACACAGATACGCAGTATTTT

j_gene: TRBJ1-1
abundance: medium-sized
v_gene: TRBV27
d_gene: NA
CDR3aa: CASSLLANTEAFF
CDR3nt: TGTGCCAGCAGTTTACTAGCGAACACTGAAGCTTTCTTT

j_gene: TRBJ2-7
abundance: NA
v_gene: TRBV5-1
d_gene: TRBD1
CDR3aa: CASRSGTGGRTGGAEQYF
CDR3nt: TGCGCCAGCCGGAGCGGGACAGGGGGCCGGACCGGGGGGGCCGAGCAGTACTTC

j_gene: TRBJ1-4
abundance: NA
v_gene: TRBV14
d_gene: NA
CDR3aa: CASSQDSGSSEKLFF
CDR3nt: TGTGCCAGCAGCCAAGATAGCGGTTCTAGTGAAAAACTGTTTTTT

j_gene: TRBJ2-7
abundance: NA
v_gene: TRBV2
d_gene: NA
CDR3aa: CASRTGSYEQYF
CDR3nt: TGTGCCAGCAGAACTGGCTCCTACGAGCAGTACTTC

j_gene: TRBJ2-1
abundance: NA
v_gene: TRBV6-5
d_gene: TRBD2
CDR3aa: CASSYATSGGIDEQFF
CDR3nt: TGTGCCAGCAGTTACGCAACTAGCGGGGGGATAGACGAGCAGTTCTTC

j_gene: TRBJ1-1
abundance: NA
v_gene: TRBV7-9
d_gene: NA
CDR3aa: CASSLVSAGNTEAFF
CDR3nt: TGTGCCAGCAGCTTAGTATCGGCGGGGAACACTGAAGCTTTCTTT

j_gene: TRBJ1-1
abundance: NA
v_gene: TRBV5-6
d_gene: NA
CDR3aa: CASSGLDSKLNTEAFF
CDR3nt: TGTGCCAGCAGCGGGCTGGACAGTAAATTGAACACTGAAGCTTTCTTT

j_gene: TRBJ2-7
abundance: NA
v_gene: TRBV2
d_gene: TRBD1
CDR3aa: CASSDRDSSYEQYF
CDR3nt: TGTGCCAGCAGTGACCGGGACAGCTCCTACGAGCAGTACTTC

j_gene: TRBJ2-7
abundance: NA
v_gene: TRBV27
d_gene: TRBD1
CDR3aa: CASSPGQVEQYF
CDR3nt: TGTGCCAGCAGTCCGGGACAGGTTGAGCAGTACTTC

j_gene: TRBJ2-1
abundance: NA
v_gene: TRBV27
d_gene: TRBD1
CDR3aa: CASSAGTGFSSYNEQFF
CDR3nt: TGTGCCAGCAGTGCAGGGACAGGGTTCAGCTCCTACAATGAGCAGTTCTTC

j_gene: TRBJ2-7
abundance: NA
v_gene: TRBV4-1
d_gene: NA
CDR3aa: CASSQDLNRDYEQYF
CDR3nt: TGCGCCAGCAGCCAAGATTTGAACAGAGATTACGAGCAGTACTTC